Sequencing of this T cell receptor beta chain was carried out in a study of blood T cell repertoires in COVID-19. Study-level information: PBMCs, B-cell-depleted T cells, or T cells were the source of the cDNA or gDNA that made up the material.

Libraries were prepared by immunoSEQ multiplex PCR; TCRdb keeps only in-frame clonotypes and omits some of them. The sample lists hundreds of thousands of clones, roughly 88% occurring once. The V gene's germline CDR1 is SGHDT and CDR2 YYEEEE. The CDR3 runs to 13 residues. J was trimmed by 7 bases and V by 1 base; bases with no gene match: 4. This TCR was recovered from a woman younger than 45 with COVID-19, enrolled during active disease. Source material: peripheral blood. The gene calls are TRBV5-6 and TRBJ1-2, with 7 bases matching TRBD1. For the CDR3, the DNA is TGTGCCAGCAGCTTGAAGGGGGCGCGTGGCTACACCTTC. It specifies CASSLKGARGYTF.